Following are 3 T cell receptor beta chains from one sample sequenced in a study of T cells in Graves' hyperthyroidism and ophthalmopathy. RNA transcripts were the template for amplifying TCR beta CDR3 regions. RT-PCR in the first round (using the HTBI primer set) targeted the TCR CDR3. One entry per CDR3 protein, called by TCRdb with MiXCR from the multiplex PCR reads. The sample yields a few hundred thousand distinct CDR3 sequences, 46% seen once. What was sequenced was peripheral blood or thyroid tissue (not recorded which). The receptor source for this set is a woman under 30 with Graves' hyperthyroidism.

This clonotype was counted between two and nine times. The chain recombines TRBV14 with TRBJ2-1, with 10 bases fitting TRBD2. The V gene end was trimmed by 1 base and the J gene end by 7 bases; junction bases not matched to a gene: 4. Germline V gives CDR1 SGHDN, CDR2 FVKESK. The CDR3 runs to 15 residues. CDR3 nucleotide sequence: TGTGCCAGCAGCCAAGCTAGCGGGAGTAGAAATGAGCAGTTCTTC. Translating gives CASSQASGSRNEQFF.

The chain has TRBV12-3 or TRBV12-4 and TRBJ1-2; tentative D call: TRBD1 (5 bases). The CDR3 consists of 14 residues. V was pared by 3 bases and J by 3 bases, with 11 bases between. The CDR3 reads CASSLRGEDYGYTF. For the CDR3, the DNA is TGTGCCAGCAGTTTGCGAGGGGAGGACTATGGCTACACCTTC.

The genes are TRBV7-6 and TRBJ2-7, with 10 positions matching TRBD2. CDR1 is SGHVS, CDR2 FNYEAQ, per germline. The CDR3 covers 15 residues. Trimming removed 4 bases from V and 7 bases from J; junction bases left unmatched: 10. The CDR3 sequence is CASSSLAGDTGEQYF. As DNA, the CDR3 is TGTGCCAGCAGCTCTCTAGCGGGAGACACCGGGGAGCAGTACTTC.